Following are 32 T cell receptor beta chains from one sample sequenced in a study of shared clonotypes between healthy human individuals. The method was immunoSEQ multiplex PCR; TCRdb's version includes in-frame clones alone and lacks a portion of them. The table has about 2 million clones, 90% to 95% seen once. The sample was naive CD4+ T cells sorted from blood. Subset here: CD45RA+ positively selected. Receptor source: a man between 18 and 35 years old in good health.

The genes are TRBV10-3 and TRBJ2-1; D is unclear. The V gene lost 2 bases and the J gene lost 0 bases, with 8 bases spanning the gap. The CDR3 is made up of 15 amino acids. The germline CDR1 and CDR2 sequences are ENHRY and SYGVKD. The CDR3 loop reads CAISEIPSSYNEQFF. CDR3 sequence (DNA): TGTGCCATCAGTGAGATTCCGAGCTCCTACAATGAGCAGTTCTTC.

Remarks on this clone: Distinct nucleotide sequences in the sample also encode this CDR3. The chain uses TRBV6-1 and TRBJ1-4; D is unclear. This CDR3 is built from 13 residues. V shed 8 bases and J shed 3 bases, with 10 bases lying between them. Germline CDR1 is MNHNS and CDR2 is SASEGT. The CDR3 DNA is TGTGCCAGCTCGGGCCACTCTAATGAAAAACTGTTTTTT. This sequence encodes CASSGHSNEKLFF.

This chain connects TRBV29-1 to TRBJ2-7, with 7 bases identical to TRBD2. The CDR3 has 12 residues. Germline values: CDR1 SQVTM, CDR2 ANQGSEA. The CDR3 loop is CGGGRSSYEQYF. CDR3 DNA sequence: TGCGGGGGGGGAAGGAGCTCCTACGAGCAGTACTTC.

V gene TRBV18 combines with J gene TRBJ2-2; 10 bases align to TRBD2. In germline, CDR1 is KGHSH, CDR2 LQKENI. V was pared by 8 bases and J by 0 bases, with 9 bases of the junction left unmatched. This CDR3 contains 17 residues. The CDR3 DNA follows: TGTGCCAGCCGAGATTTTACTAGCGGGACGAACACCGGGGAGCTGTTTTTT. It translates to CASRDFTSGTNTGELFF.

The rearrangement links TRBV4-1 to TRBJ2-1; D not certain. The germline CDR1 and CDR2 sequences are MGHRA and YSYEKL. This CDR3 region has 16 residues. V was cut by 4 bases and J by 0 bases, with 13 bases left in between. This chain's CDR3 is CASSRVKTSSYNEQFF. In DNA, the CDR3 is TGCGCCAGCAGCCGCGTTAAAACGAGCTCCTACAATGAGCAGTTCTTC.

The V and J genes are TRBV5-6 and TRBJ1-6, with D possibly being TRBD1 (6 bases). CDR3 length: 17 amino acids. Germline values: CDR1 SGHDT, CDR2 YYEEEE. The V end was cut by 0 bases, the J end by 9 bases, with 19 bases between. The CDR3 protein is CASSLGPGTPGASPLHF. For the CDR3, the DNA is TGTGCCAGCAGCTTGGGTCCGGGGACCCCGGGGGCTTCACCCCTCCACTTT.

The V gene is TRBV2, the J gene TRBJ1-6; D remains unclear. V lost 3 bases and J lost 0, with 9 bases in between. In germline, CDR1 is SNHLY, CDR2 FYNNEI. The CDR3 sequence is 16 residues long. CDR3 protein: CASSEEQSSYNSPLHF. CDR3 DNA: TGTGCCAGCAGTGAGGAGCAGAGCTCCTATAATTCACCCCTCCACTTT.

The DNA of the CDR3 is TGTGCCAGCAGCTCTCCCACGGGAACCGGGGAGCTGTTTTTT. It encodes CASSSPTGTGELFF. The gene calls are TRBV7-9 and TRBJ2-2; perhaps TRBD2 as D (5 bases). Trimming left V 4 bases short and J 5 bases short, with 11 bases between. The CDR3 length is 14 residues. Germline values: CDR1 SEHNR, CDR2 FQNEAQ (reference sequence).

About this clone itself: Other DNA sequences in the same sample also yield this CDR3. The chain is built from TRBV5-1 and TRBJ1-4; TRBD1 might be the D (5 bases). The V end lost 0 bases, the J end lost 8 bases, and 11 bases lay between the germline ends. Germline V gene data show CDR1 as SGHRS and CDR2 as YFSETQ. The CDR3 contains 14 residues. The CDR3 protein is CASSLGQGNEKLFF. The CDR3, as DNA: TGCGCCAGCAGCTTGGGGCAGGGAAACGAAAAACTGTTTTTT.

V and J are TRBV6-4 and TRBJ1-1, with D uncertain. The CDR3 extends over 16 amino acids. Germline CDR1 reads MRHNA; CDR2 reads SNTAGT. With 5 bases removed from V and 1 base from J, the gap between germline ends came to 17 bases. In DNA, the CDR3 is TGTGCCAGCAGTAAATTAGCGGGCCAACAGAACACTGAAGCTTTCTTT. This gives the protein CASSKLAGQQNTEAFF.

The rearrangement links TRBV6-6 to TRBJ1-3; 7 bases match TRBD1. J was trimmed by 0 bases and V by 4 bases; bases with no gene match: 3. This CDR3 has 15 residues. The V gene's germline CDR1 is MNHNY and CDR2 SVGAGI (reference sequence). The CDR3 region has the DNA TGTGCCAGCAGTTGGGACAGTGTCTCTGGAAACACCATATATTTT. This encodes CASSWDSVSGNTIYF.

This clone occurred once. The V and J genes are TRBV7-2 and TRBJ1-3; D is uncertain. This CDR3 has 13 amino acids. The germline V gene has CDR1 SGHTA and CDR2 FQGNSA. The V end lost 5 bases, the J end lost 4 bases, and 9 bases lay between the germline ends. CDR3 loop: CASSVSRGNTIYF. Written as DNA, the CDR3 is TGTGCCAGCAGCGTTTCCAGGGGAAACACCATATATTTT.

The V gene is TRBV6-4, the J gene TRBJ2-1, with D hard to call. This CDR3 has 11 amino acids. CDR1 and CDR2 from the germline V gene are MRHNA and SNTAGT. Trimming stripped 0 bases from V and 10 bases from J, with 4 bases between. CDR3 nucleotide sequence: TGTGCCAGCAGTGACTCGCGGGAGCAGTTCTTC. Translated, it gives CASSDSREQFF.

The chain links TRBV30 to TRBJ2-1, with TRBD2 identical over 12 bases. V gave up 0 bases and J gave up 4 bases; unmatched junction bases: 10. The CDR3 totals 18 residues. Germline CDR1 is GTSNPN and CDR2 is SVGIG (reference sequence). This CDR3 is CAWSVALLLAGGYNEQFF. CDR3 nucleotide sequence: TGTGCCTGGAGTGTAGCCCTCCTTCTAGCGGGAGGGTACAATGAGCAGTTCTTC. The complete variable domain, with remaining parts taken from reference TRBV30 and TRBJ2-1, reads SQTIHQWPATLVQPVGSPLSLECTVEGTSNPNLYWYRQAAGRGLQLLFYSVGIGQISSEVPQNLSASRPQDRQFILSSKKLLLSDSGFYLCAWSVALLLAGGYNEQFFGPGTRLTVL.

V usage is TRBV27 and J usage is TRBJ1-5, with TRBD1 matching 9 bases. CDR3 length equals 16 residues. V shed 6 bases and J 0 bases; nucleotides not matched to a gene: 6. Germline CDR1 and CDR2: MNHEY and SMNVEV (reference sequence). The CDR3 protein is CASRSTGGSSNQPQHF. DNA of the CDR3: TGTGCCAGCAGATCCACAGGGGGCTCTAGCAATCAGCCCCAGCATTTT.

The rearrangement links TRBV7-3 to TRBJ2-3, with 10 nucleotides matching TRBD1. CDR3 length: 16 residues. V trimming: 5 bases; J trimming: 4 bases; junction bases outside the gene matches: 9. The V gene's germline CDR1 is SGHTA and CDR2 FQGTGA. CDR3 coding DNA: TGTGCCAGCAGCCAATTCGGGACAGGGGTCGCAGATACGCAGTATTTT. Protein product: CASSQFGTGVADTQYF.

CDR3: CASSYGRGADYGYTF. For the CDR3, the DNA is TGTGCCAGCAGTTACGGCAGGGGTGCTGACTATGGCTACACCTTC. The genes are TRBV6-6 and TRBJ1-2; weak D call: TRBD1 (6 bases). The germline V gene has CDR1 MNHNY and CDR2 SVGAGI (reference sequence). V lost 2 bases and J 3 bases, leaving 13 bases between the germline ends. The CDR3 length is 15 residues.

The chain has TRBV6-5 and TRBJ2-7; 8 bases are shared with TRBD1. The CDR3 consists of 15 residues. Germline CDR1 is MNHEY and CDR2 is SVGAGI. With 7 bases clipped from V and 2 bases from J, the junction kept 10 bases outside the gene matches. The CDR3 spells CASIGTGTGTYEQYF. The CDR3 DNA sequence: TGTGCCAGCATCGGAACCGGGACAGGTACCTACGAGCAGTACTTC.

As for this clone: In the same sample, other DNA sequences code for this CDR3. The V call is TRBV10-3, the J call TRBJ2-7, with no clear D. Trimming took off 0 bases at V and 3 bases at J, with 9 bases between the two ends. The CDR3 totals 14 residues. CDR1 and CDR2 (germline): ENHRY, SYGVKD. DNA of the CDR3: TGTGCCATCAGTGAGTCCGGCAGTATCTACGAGCAGTACTTC. It translates to CAISESGSIYEQYF.

This sequence joins TRBV9 and TRBJ2-3; 7 nucleotides line up with TRBD2. The CDR3 has 15 residues. The junction had 8 bases not matched to a gene; V was cut back by 7 bases and J by 0 bases. Looked up from germline, CDR1 is SGDLS and CDR2 is YYNGEE. The chain's CDR3 is CASRPGLLSTDTQYF. In DNA, the CDR3 is TGTGCCAGCCGGCCGGGACTACTCAGCACAGATACGCAGTATTTT.

V gene TRBV7-9 combines with J gene TRBJ1-1; D gene unclear. CDR1 is SEHNR and CDR2 is FQNEAQ in the germline V gene (reference sequence). V was pared by 5 bases and J by 0 bases, with 13 bases between. The CDR3 length is 15 residues. The CDR3 sequence is CASSPPLGMNTEAFF. The CDR3 DNA follows: TGTGCCAGCAGCCCGCCCCTAGGGATGAACACTGAAGCTTTCTTT.

V is TRBV6-6 and J is TRBJ1-1; unclear D gene. Germline CDR1 is MNHNY and CDR2 is SVGAGI (reference sequence). The V and J ends lost 6 bases and 1 base respectively, with 12 bases between them. This CDR3 contains 14 residues. The CDR3 is CASRSITENTEAFF. The CDR3 region has the DNA TGTGCCAGCAGGTCAATAACAGAGAACACTGAAGCTTTCTTT.

The chain has TRBV5-4 and TRBJ1-2; D unresolved. Germline V CDR1 and CDR2: SGHNT, YYREEE (reference sequence). CDR3 length: 14 amino acids. V was clipped by 3 bases and J by 2 bases, with 11 bases between them. The CDR3 sequence: CASSSWTGNYGYTF. CDR3 DNA sequence: TGTGCCAGCAGCTCGTGGACGGGAAACTATGGCTACACCTTC.

Worth noting for this clone: Different DNA sequences within this sample yield the same CDR3. The DNA of the CDR3 is TGCGCCAGCAGCTCCGGTCAGGGCCCGAACACTGAAGCTTTCTTT. The encoded protein is CASSSGQGPNTEAFF. This chain joins TRBV5-1 and TRBJ1-1; D is possibly TRBD1 (5 bases). With 3 bases removed from V and 1 base from J, the gap between germline ends came to 13 bases. The CDR3 contains 15 residues. Germline CDR1 reads SGHRS; CDR2 reads YFSETQ.

The J gene is TRBJ2-7, the V gene TRBV5-8, with D tentatively TRBD1 (5 bases). This CDR3 has 15 amino acids. CDR1 and CDR2 (germline): SGHTS, YDEGEE. V was clipped by 0 bases and J by 3 bases, with 13 bases between them. The CDR3 DNA reads as TGTGCCAGCAGCTTGGAAAGACAGATAATCTACGAGCAGTACTTC. Its protein product is CASSLERQIIYEQYF.

V is TRBV11-2 and J is TRBJ1-3; D remains ambiguous. The CDR3 is 12 amino acids. Trimming took 5 bases from V and 3 from J, leaving 5 bases between them. Per the germline V gene, CDR1 is SGHAT and CDR2 is FQNNGV. In nucleotides, the CDR3 is TGTGCCAGCAGCCAAATTGGAAACACCATATATTTT. Translating gives CASSQIGNTIYF.

The J gene is TRBJ2-5, the V gene TRBV27; maybe TRBD1 (6 bases). Trimming cost V 2 bases and J 7 bases, with 11 bases left between them. This CDR3 comprises 13 residues. Germline values: CDR1 MNHEY, CDR2 SMNVEV (reference sequence). The CDR3 nucleotides read TGTGCCAGCAGTTTAGGGGGCTTCGGGACCCAGTACTTC. It encodes CASSLGGFGTQYF.

DNA for the CDR3: TGTGCCAGCAGCTACGGGATGGTTGGCACAGATACGCAGTATTTT. Translation: CASSYGMVGTDTQYF. The V call is TRBV5-4, the J call TRBJ2-3; tentatively, D is TRBD2 (5 bases). Germline V CDR1 and CDR2: SGHNT, YYREEE (reference sequence). V lost 3 bases, J lost 1 base, and 12 bases lay in between. This CDR3 comprises 15 residues.

The J gene is TRBJ1-1, the V gene TRBV6-1; 7 positions agree with TRBD1. The germline gives CDR1 MNHNS, CDR2 SASEGT. The junction had 9 bases not matched to a gene; V was cut back by 8 bases and J by 6 bases. There are 13 residues in the CDR3. The CDR3 reads CASSDRASAEAFF. Here the CDR3 DNA reads TGTGCCAGCTCCGACAGGGCGAGTGCTGAAGCTTTCTTT.

The V gene is TRBV5-6, the J gene TRBJ2-2; 11 positions match TRBD1. The ends lost 3 bases at V and 3 bases at J; junction bases unmatched: 7. CDR1 is SGHDT, CDR2 YYEEEE, per germline. This CDR3 has 17 residues. CDR3 protein: CASSSRGQGVYTGELFF. The CDR3 DNA sequence: TGTGCCAGCAGCTCGCGGGGACAGGGGGTTTACACCGGGGAGCTGTTTTTT.

This chain uses TRBV6-6 with TRBJ2-1, with 8 bases aligning to TRBD1. From germline, CDR1 is MNHNY and CDR2 SVGAGI (reference sequence). The CDR3 is 13 residues long. After removal of 8 bases from V and 8 bases from J, the junction contained 8 bases not matched to a gene. Here the CDR3 DNA reads TGTGCCAGCCTCGACAGGGGCGGCGATGAGCAGTTCTTC. This gives the protein CASLDRGGDEQFF.

The chain couples TRBV4-1 to TRBJ2-5; the match to TRBD2 covers 8 bases. Germline assignment: CDR1 MGHRA and CDR2 YSYEKL. V lost 4 bases to trimming and J lost 2 bases; unmatched junction nucleotides: 3. This CDR3 spans 14 amino acids. The CDR3 loop is CASSLLAGQETQYF. The CDR3 DNA reads TGCGCCAGCAGCCTCTTAGCGGGGCAAGAGACCCAGTACTTC.